One sample yielded the 27 T cell receptor beta chains listed below, sequenced in a study of OX40 agonist ivuxolimab in advanced cancers. Produced via immunoSEQ multiplex PCR; TCRdb's table is partial and in-frame only. Here the sample spans around 50,000 clones, about nine tenths being singletons. The sequencing here drew on CD4+ or CD8+ T cells sorted from blood, taken in a trial of the OX40 agonist ivuxolimab. All receptors derive from an adult with an advanced solid tumor such as melanoma, head and neck, liver or kidney cancer.

The genes are TRBV9 and TRBJ2-3; D is ambiguous. Trimming took off 0 bases at V and 0 bases at J, with 11 bases between the two ends. The CDR3 is made up of 16 amino acids. CDR1 is SGDLS and CDR2 is YYNGEE in the germline V gene. The CDR3 DNA reads as TGTGCCAGCAGCGTAGACGCCCGGTATAGCACAGATACGCAGTATTTT. It specifies CASSVDARYSTDTQYF.

J is TRBJ2-1 and V is TRBV13; D might be TRBD2 (5 bases). This CDR3 is 12 amino acids long. Per germline, CDR1 PRHDT and CDR2 FYEKMQ (reference sequence). The germline V and J ends were trimmed by 7 bases and 11 bases, with 15 bases remaining between them. The DNA for the CDR3 is TGTGCCAGCACCCCATGGGCCGGGAAGCAGTTCTTC. Protein sequence: CASTPWAGKQFF. Filled out from reference TRBV13 and TRBJ2-1, the complete variable domain reads AAGVIQSPRHLIKEKRETATLKCYPIPRHDTVYWYQQGPGQDPQFLISFYEKMQSDKGSIPDRFSAQQFSDYHSELNMSSLELGDSALYFCASTPWAGKQFFGPGTRLTVL.

The J gene is TRBJ2-3, the V gene TRBV7-9; 11 bases agree with TRBD2. V dropped 4 bases and J dropped 1; count of bases not matched to a gene: 7. The CDR3 is 17 amino acids. The germline CDR1 and CDR2 sequences are SEHNR and FQNEAQ (reference sequence). The CDR3 sequence is CASSSPGLAEGTDTQYF. As DNA, the CDR3 is TGTGCCAGCAGCTCCCCGGGACTAGCGGAAGGCACAGATACGCAGTATTTT.

The rearrangement joins TRBV6-5 to TRBJ2-1; D perhaps matches TRBD2 (6 bases). V gave up 6 bases and J gave up 9 bases, with 21 bases separating them. Per germline, CDR1 MNHEY and CDR2 SVGAGI. The CDR3 runs to 15 residues. The chain's CDR3 is CASRAPGLFISEQFF. The CDR3 DNA reads as TGTGCCAGCAGGGCTCCGGGACTTTTCATCAGTGAGCAGTTCTTC.

The gene calls are TRBV27 and TRBJ1-1; no clear D gene. This CDR3 is built from 13 residues. V lost 3 bases and J 2 bases, leaving 7 bases between the germline ends. Germline V gene data show CDR1 as MNHEY and CDR2 as SMNVEV (reference sequence). CDR3 nucleotide sequence: TGTGCCAGCAGTTTTGAGGATAACACTGAAGCTTTCTTT. Its translation: CASSFEDNTEAFF.

This chain links TRBV10-3 with TRBJ2-3, with TRBD2 as a possible D gene (5 bases). Looked up from germline, CDR1 is ENHRY and CDR2 is SYGVKD. The CDR3 is made up of 13 amino acids. Between the trimmed V and J ends, which lost 10 bases and 0 bases, there was a span of 11 bases. The CDR3 DNA reads as TGTGCCACCCAGGACTCTAGCACAGATACGCAGTATTTT. Residues: CATQDSSTDTQYF.

The V and J genes are TRBV7-9 and TRBJ2-7; 9 positions match TRBD2. The junction had 8 bases not matched to a gene; V was cut back by 6 bases and J by 8 bases. CDR3 length equals 13 residues. The germline V gene has CDR1 SEHNR and CDR2 FQNEAQ (reference sequence). Here the CDR3 reads CASSFLAGSKQYF. In DNA form, the CDR3 reads TGTGCCAGCAGTTTCCTAGCGGGGAGTAAGCAGTACTTC.

V gene TRBV19 combines with J gene TRBJ1-2; D unresolved. The V end lost 8 bases, the J end lost 6 bases, and 19 bases lay between the germline ends. Per the germline V gene, CDR1 is LNHDA and CDR2 is SQIVND (reference sequence). The CDR3 has 14 residues. This CDR3 reads CASGPGVSYNGYTF. The CDR3 DNA reads TGTGCCAGTGGACCTGGGGTTTCCTATAATGGCTACACCTTC.

This chain links TRBV19 with TRBJ2-3; unclear D gene. This CDR3 region has 14 residues. The V end was cut by 4 bases, the J end by 0 bases, with 8 bases between. Germline values: CDR1 LNHDA, CDR2 SQIVND (reference sequence). The CDR3 DNA reads TGTGCCAGTAGTACGGGTTTTAGCACAGATACGCAGTATTTT. Translation: CASSTGFSTDTQYF.

The chain uses TRBV27 and TRBJ2-7; D is uncertain. Between the trimmed V and J ends, which lost 0 bases and 4 bases, there was a span of 10 bases. The CDR3 is 14 amino acids. Germline CDR1 is MNHEY and CDR2 is SMNVEV (reference sequence). Written as DNA, the CDR3 is TGTGCCAGCAGTTTATCCAGCGTCTTATACGAGCAGTACTTC. This gives the protein CASSLSSVLYEQYF.

The chain uses TRBV9 and TRBJ1-6, with TRBD1 as a possible D gene (6 bases). With 3 bases removed from V and 8 bases from J, the gap between germline ends came to 15 bases. The CDR3 has 15 residues. Germline CDR1 is SGDLS and CDR2 is YYNGEE. CDR3: CASSALQGGHSPLHF. For the CDR3, the DNA is TGTGCCAGCAGCGCGTTACAGGGCGGGCATTCACCCCTCCACTTT. The complete variable domain, with remaining parts taken from reference TRBV9 and TRBJ1-6, reads DSGVTQTPKHLITATGQRVTLRCSPRSGDLSVYWYQQSLDQGLQFLIQYYNGEERAKGNILERFSAQQFPDLHSELNLSSLELGDSALYFCASSALQGGHSPLHFGNGTRLTVT.

The chain uses TRBV9 and TRBJ1-2; TRBD1 agrees at 8 bases. J lost 4 bases, V lost 2 bases, and 10 bases had no gene match. Germline CDR1 and CDR2: SGDLS and YYNGEE. The CDR3 runs 16 residues. The CDR3 spells CASSVFGQGSGYGYTF. In DNA, the CDR3 is TGTGCCAGCAGCGTCTTCGGACAGGGCTCGGGCTATGGCTACACCTTC.

This chain links TRBV11-2 with TRBJ2-5; D may match TRBD1 or TRBD2 (7 bases each). CDR3 length: 16 amino acids. V lost 5 bases, J lost 0 bases, and 16 bases lay in between. Germline V gene data show CDR1 as SGHAT and CDR2 as FQNNGV. The CDR3 spells CASSPRGGTYQETQYF. In nucleotides, the CDR3 is TGTGCCAGCAGCCCCAGGGGGGGGACGTACCAAGAGACCCAGTACTTC.

V usage is TRBV6-1 and J usage is TRBJ2-5; D unclear. V dropped 0 bases and J dropped 1 base, with 12 bases sitting between them. Germline CDR1 reads MNHNS; CDR2 reads SASEGT. The CDR3 is 16 amino acids. CDR3 coding DNA: TGTGCCAGCAGTGAAGCGCTGTCTGTCAGCCAAGAGACCCAGTACTTC. It codes for CASSEALSVSQETQYF.

The V gene is TRBV5-1, the J gene TRBJ2-1, with 7 bases matching TRBD2. J lost 6 bases, V lost 2 bases, and 5 bases had no gene match. The CDR3 is 14 amino acids. Germline CDR1 reads SGHRS; CDR2 reads YFSETQ. CDR3: CASSFTSVLNEQFF. As DNA, the CDR3 is TGCGCCAGCAGCTTTACTAGCGTTCTCAATGAGCAGTTCTTC.

J is TRBJ2-3 and V is TRBV5-5; D remains unclear. The CDR3 loop spans 14 amino acids. CDR1 SGHKS and CDR2 YYEKEE come from the germline V gene (reference sequence). V dropped 3 bases and J dropped 2 bases, with 10 bases sitting between them. The CDR3 DNA sequence: TGTGCCAGCAGCTCGGACGGCCACACAGATACGCAGTATTTT. Its protein product is CASSSDGHTDTQYF.

J is TRBJ1-2 and V is TRBV5-5; 8 bases are shared with TRBD1. Germline V lookup: CDR1 SGHKS, CDR2 YYEKEE (reference sequence). The length of the CDR3 is 13 residues. V shed 0 bases and J 13 bases; nucleotides not matched to a gene: 8. As DNA, the CDR3 is TGTGCCAGCAGCTTGGACGGGCAGGGGGCAGGCACCTTC. Protein product: CASSLDGQGAGTF.

J is TRBJ2-6 and V is TRBV5-6; D gene unclear. The CDR3 length is 12 residues. CDR1 and CDR2 (germline): SGHDT, YYEEEE. V lost 9 bases and J 4 bases, leaving 8 bases between the germline ends. The CDR3 reads CATSRGANVLTF. CDR3 in DNA: TGTGCCACCTCAAGGGGGGCCAACGTCCTGACTTTC. Using reference TRBV5-6 and TRBJ2-6 for the parts outside the CDR3, the full variable domain is DAGVTQSPTHLIKTRGQQVTLRCSPKSGHDTVSWYQQALGQGPQFIFQYYEEEERQRGNFPDRFSGHQFPNYSSELNVNALLLGDSALYLCATSRGANVLTFGAGSRLTVL.

This sequence joins TRBV18 and TRBJ2-7; TRBD2 matches 10 bases. Germline CDR1 is KGHSH and CDR2 is LQKENI. The CDR3 has 14 amino acids. Germline trimming cut 6 bases from V and 6 bases from J; bases unmatched to any gene: 8. CDR3 sequence reads: CASSPGTSVGEQYF. CDR3 nucleotide sequence: TGTGCCAGCTCCCCCGGGACTAGCGTCGGCGAGCAGTACTTC.

CDR3 sequence reads: CASSSYRVWLAKNIQYF. The CDR3 nucleotides read TGTGCCAGCAGTTCCTACAGGGTATGGCTCGCCAAAAACATTCAGTACTTC. The chain has TRBV28 and TRBJ2-4; tentatively, D is TRBD1 (6 bases). V lost 4 bases and J 1 base, leaving 17 bases between the germline ends. This CDR3 has 17 amino acids. Germline-derived CDR1 and CDR2 are MDHEN and SYDVKM.

The chain uses TRBV6-6 and TRBJ1-5; D possibly corresponds to TRBD1 (5 bases). CDR3 length equals 15 residues. Between the trimmed V and J ends, which lost 2 bases and 2 bases, there was a span of 10 bases. Germline lookup yields CDR1 MNHNY and CDR2 SVGAGI (reference sequence). This chain's CDR3 is CASSYGGMGNQPQHF. CDR3 bases: TGTGCCAGCAGTTACGGGGGAATGGGCAATCAGCCCCAGCATTTT.

The chain carries TRBV7-9 and TRBJ2-1, with 13 bases matching TRBD2. CDR1 is SEHNR, CDR2 FQNEAQ, per germline (reference sequence). V was clipped by 7 bases and J by 6 bases; unmatched bases: 12. The CDR3 consists of 17 residues. In DNA, the CDR3 is TGTGCCAGCACTCCAGGGACTAGCGGGACGATATTCAATGAGCAGTTCTTC. This translates into CASTPGTSGTIFNEQFF.

The rearrangement joins TRBV7-2 to TRBJ1-5; D gene uncertain. The CDR3 is 13 amino acids. V was clipped by 2 bases and J by 6 bases, with 8 bases between them. The V gene's germline CDR1 is SGHTA and CDR2 FQGNSA. The CDR3 protein is CASSLTLGQPQHF. CDR3 nucleotides: TGTGCCAGCAGCTTAACCTTAGGTCAGCCCCAGCATTTT. The full variable domain, with the rest looked up from reference TRBV7-2 and TRBJ1-5, is GAGVSQSPSNKVTEKGKDVELRCDPISGHTALYWYRQSLGQGLEFLIYFQGNSAPDKSGLPSDRFSAERTGGSVSTLTIQRTQQEDSAVYLCASSLTLGQPQHFGDGTRLSIL.

The V gene is TRBV19, the J gene TRBJ2-7; 10 bases line up with TRBD1. The CDR3 is 15 residues long. Losses at the gene ends were 7 bases for V and 6 bases for J; bases not matched to a gene: 12. Germline CDR1 is LNHDA and CDR2 is SQIVND (reference sequence). The CDR3 nucleotides are TGTGCCAGTAACAACCCGGGACAGGGGATCATCGAGCAGTACTTC. Its translation is CASNNPGQGIIEQYF.

CDR3 sequence reads: CASSESALEDTQYF. The CDR3 DNA reads TGCGCCAGCAGTGAGTCGGCACTCGAAGATACGCAGTATTTT. The rearrangement joins TRBV10-2 to TRBJ2-3, with no clear D. V dropped 0 bases and J dropped 5 bases, with 9 bases sitting between them. Germline CDR1 reads WSHSY; CDR2 reads SAAADI. The CDR3 totals 14 residues.

The rearrangement uses TRBV6-5 and TRBJ1-2; D is ambiguous. The CDR3 is made up of 13 amino acids. Germline lookup yields CDR1 MNHEY and CDR2 SVGAGI. With 4 bases removed from V and 4 bases from J, the gap between germline ends came to 10 bases. The CDR3 reads CASSFQVGYGYTF. DNA of the CDR3: TGTGCCAGCAGTTTTCAGGTGGGCTATGGCTACACCTTC.

This sequence joins TRBV4-1 and TRBJ2-5, with 9 nucleotides matching TRBD2. Trimming removed 1 base from V and 5 bases from J; junction bases left unmatched: 8. Germline V CDR1 and CDR2: MGHRA, YSYEKL. CDR3 length equals 16 residues. This chain's CDR3 is CASSQGQAGGGETQYF. The CDR3 nucleotides are TGCGCCAGCAGCCAAGGGCAAGCGGGGGGCGGTGAGACCCAGTACTTC.